This T cell receptor (beta chain) originates from a study of T cell changes during pregnancy in multiple sclerosis. Sequencing was performed with immunoSEQ multiplex PCR; in TCRdb, only in-frame clones are kept and a portion is missing. The profile covers about 67,000 clones, with roughly 90% appearing a single time and about 2.9% taken by the ten largest. V lost 1 base and J 3 bases, leaving 12 bases between the germline ends. Germline V CDR1 and CDR2: SEHNR, FQNEAQ (reference sequence). The CDR3 length is 15 residues. This material consisted of peripheral blood, taken in the second trimester of pregnancy. This receptor was taken from a female donor in good health, enrolled as a control in a pregnancy study. The rearrangement links TRBV7-9 to TRBJ2-5, with D perhaps matching TRBD2 (7 bases). The CDR3 reads CASSLVGGAEETQYF. Here the CDR3 DNA reads TGTGCCAGCAGCTTAGTTGGGGGGGCAGAAGAGACCCAGTACTTC.